Listed here are 29 T cell receptor beta chains from one sample, sequenced in a study of early T cells in non-severe SARS-CoV-2 infection. TCRdb independently ran MiXCR on the 5' RACE reads; one entry per CDR3 protein. The table shows some 57,000 distinct CDR3 sequences, with roughly 9% occurring only once. The starting material was whole blood, obtained at baseline. These TCRs come from an adult who was a healthcare worker with PCR-confirmed SARS-CoV-2 infection or an uninfected control (not recorded which).

This clonotype was detected ten times or more. This chain joins TRBV7-6 and TRBJ2-1; the D call may be TRBD1 or TRBD2 (5 bases each). Between the trimmed V and J ends, which lost 0 bases and 9 bases, there was a span of 21 bases. CDR1 and CDR2 from the germline V gene are SGHVS and FNYEAQ. The CDR3 covers 17 residues. Written as DNA, the CDR3 is TGTGCCAGCAGCTTAGCTCCCGGGGACGTCGTGCGGGCTGAGCAGTTCTTC. Its translation: CASSLAPGDVVRAEQFF.

V and J are TRBV20-1 and TRBJ1-3, with TRBD1 identical over 12 bases. Germline CDR1 is DFQATT and CDR2 is SNEGSKA (reference sequence). CDR3 length: 14 amino acids. V shed 6 bases and J 3 bases; nucleotides not matched to a gene: 3. The CDR3 spells CSAGTGGIGNTIYF. CDR3 nucleotides: TGCAGTGCGGGGACAGGGGGCATTGGAAACACCATATATTTT.

V gene TRBV7-9 combines with J gene TRBJ2-1; TRBD2 aligns across 8 bases. The J segment lost 6 bases and the V segment lost 5 bases, leaving 6 bases of the junction unmatched. This CDR3 region has 14 residues. Germline CDR1 reads SEHNR; CDR2 reads FQNEAQ (reference sequence). The CDR3 protein is CASSPVAGSNEQFF. CDR3 sequence (DNA): TGTGCCAGCAGCCCGGTAGCGGGAAGCAATGAGCAGTTCTTC.

This clonotype was counted between two and nine times. The rearrangement uses TRBV6-6 and TRBJ2-7; the match to TRBD1 covers 9 bases. The CDR3 spans 12 residues. The V gene's germline CDR1 is MNHNY and CDR2 SVGAGI (reference sequence). V lost 4 bases to trimming and J lost 6 bases; unmatched junction nucleotides: 1. This CDR3 is CASSSTGGEQYF. The CDR3 DNA reads TGTGCCAGCAGTTCGACAGGGGGCGAGCAGTACTTC.

This clonotype was picked up a small number of times. This sequence joins TRBV5-1 and TRBJ2-7; D is possibly TRBD1 (7 bases). The ends were cut back, 3 bases at V and 7 bases at J, with 20 bases in the middle. The germline CDR1 and CDR2 sequences are SGHRS and YFSETQ. This CDR3 spans 15 amino acids. CDR3 DNA sequence: TGCGCCAGCAGCTCACGCGGCACAGGGGCGGGAGAGCAGTACTTC. Its protein is CASSSRGTGAGEQYF.

This clonotype appeared many times. This chain links TRBV5-1 with TRBJ1-2; 10 positions agree with TRBD1. Losses at the gene ends were 3 bases for V and 6 bases for J; bases not matched to a gene: 5. The CDR3 is 14 amino acids. Germline V gene data show CDR1 as SGHRS and CDR2 as YFSETQ. CDR3 in amino acids: CASSWGQGKDGYTF. The CDR3 DNA reads TGCGCCAGCAGCTGGGGACAGGGGAAGGATGGCTACACCTTC.

This chain connects TRBV5-4 to TRBJ2-1, with D possibly matching TRBD1 (5 bases). The CDR3 spans 13 residues. Trimming shortened V by 6 bases and J by 13 bases, and 20 bases separated the two germline ends. The germline gives CDR1 SGHNT, CDR2 YYREEE (reference sequence). CDR3 DNA sequence: TGTGCCAGCATCCTTCCCCCAGACAGAGAACAGTTCTTC. It encodes CASILPPDREQFF.

The rearrangement links TRBV5-4 to TRBJ2-3, with 12 bases lining up with TRBD2. This CDR3 comprises 17 residues. Germline V gene lookup returns CDR1 SGHNT and CDR2 YYREEE (reference sequence). The V and J ends lost 0 bases and 2 bases, in that order; junction bases with no gene match: 4. The CDR3 DNA is TGTGCCAGCAGCTTGGTGGGACTAGCGGGCACCACAGATACGCAGTATTTT. Encoded protein: CASSLVGLAGTTDTQYF.

This clonotype was seen many times. This rearrangement joins TRBV11-1 to TRBJ2-1; 8 bases line up with TRBD2. The CDR3 is 15 amino acids. The germline gives CDR1 SGHAT, CDR2 FQDESV (reference sequence). The trim removed 1 base at V and 4 bases at J, leaving 3 bases unmatched. CDR3 in amino acids: CASSLVREAYNEQFF. CDR3 bases: TGTGCCAGCAGCTTAGTGCGGGAGGCATACAATGAGCAGTTCTTC. Variable domain in full (rest from reference TRBV11-1 and TRBJ2-1): EAEVAQSPRYKITEKSQAVAFWCDPISGHATLYWYRQILGQGPELLVQFQDESVVDDSQLPKDRFSAERLKGVDSTLKIQPAELGDSAMYLCASSLVREAYNEQFFGPGTRLTVL.

This clonotype was recorded many times. The CDR3 DNA reads TGTGCCAGTAGTATTAGGAGAAACCAACAAAAAAATCAGCCCCAGCATTTT. Protein: CASSIRRNQQKNQPQHF. The chain joins TRBV19 to TRBJ1-5, with D unresolved. The CDR3 contains 17 residues. V lost 3 bases and J lost 4, with 19 bases in between. CDR1 LNHDA and CDR2 SQIVND come from the germline V gene (reference sequence).

The chain is built from TRBV12-3 or TRBV12-4 and TRBJ1-5; TRBD1 aligns across 9 bases. Unmatched junction bases numbered 8, after V lost 6 bases and J lost 2 bases. The CDR3 runs to 16 residues. The CDR3 DNA follows: TGTGCCAGCAGCCTCGGGGGACAGGGAGGCAATCAGCCCCAGCATTTT. Amino acid sequence: CASSLGGQGGNQPQHF.

The rearrangement links TRBV18 to TRBJ2-7; 11 positions match TRBD2. Per germline, CDR1 KGHSH and CDR2 LQKENI. V lost 3 bases and J lost 3; bases outside the gene matches: 4. This CDR3 contains 15 residues. In DNA, the CDR3 is TGTGCCAGCTCACCTGGGACTAGCGGCAACTACGAGCAGTACTTC. Protein product: CASSPGTSGNYEQYF.

This clonotype has at least ten counts. The chain recombines TRBV27 with TRBJ2-1; either TRBD1 or TRBD2 may supply D (5 bases each). Trimming took 3 bases from V and 0 from J, leaving 9 bases between them. This CDR3 is 15 amino acids long. The germline V gene has CDR1 MNHEY and CDR2 SMNVEV (reference sequence). CDR3 sequence: CASSLRGSSYNEQFF. CDR3 DNA sequence: TGTGCCAGCAGTTTGAGGGGATCCTCCTACAATGAGCAGTTCTTC.

This clonotype has a count of ten or more. The chain combines TRBV2 with TRBJ1-1, with D possibly matching TRBD1 (6 bases). The CDR3 is 12 residues long. Trimming took 8 bases from V and 6 from J, leaving 13 bases between them. The germline CDR1 and CDR2 sequences are SNHLY and FYNNEI. CDR3 region: CASEEEGAEAFF. Written as DNA, the CDR3 is TGTGCCAGCGAGGAAGAGGGGGCTGAAGCTTTCTTT.

This clonotype was detected ten times or more. The V and J genes are TRBV7-9 and TRBJ2-3; no clear D. Germline V CDR1 and CDR2: SEHNR, FQNEAQ (reference sequence). V was clipped by 5 bases and J by 4 bases, with 7 bases between them. CDR3 length: 12 amino acids. The CDR3 bases are TGTGCCAGCAGCGTGCACCCAGATACGCAGTATTTT. It is translated as CASSVHPDTQYF.

The gene calls are TRBV20-1 and TRBJ2-3; D call uncertain. The CDR3 covers 14 residues. Germline V gene data show CDR1 as DFQATT and CDR2 as SNEGSKA (reference sequence). With 1 base removed from V and 4 bases from J, the gap between germline ends came to 12 bases. The CDR3 DNA sequence: TGCAGTGCTAGAGTTCCCTGGATGGCAGATACGCAGTATTTT. Translating it yields CSARVPWMADTQYF.

This clonotype was observed a handful of times. This chain connects TRBV6-1 to TRBJ1-2, with unresolved D. The CDR3 extends over 10 amino acids. Between the trimmed V and J ends, which lost 10 bases and 8 bases, there was a span of 11 bases. CDR1 and CDR2 (germline): MNHNS, SASEGT. CDR3 in amino acids: CATLYGGYTF. The CDR3 nucleotides are TGTGCCACCTTGTACGGAGGCTACACCTTC.

The chain employs TRBV9 and TRBJ2-3, with 9 nucleotides matching TRBD2. The CDR3 length is 15 residues. The germline V gene has CDR1 SGDLS and CDR2 YYNGEE. V dropped 3 bases and J dropped 0; count of bases not matched to a gene: 2. Here the CDR3 reads CASSASGESTDTQYF. DNA for the CDR3: TGTGCCAGCAGCGCTAGCGGGGAGAGCACAGATACGCAGTATTTT.

This clonotype was seen repeatedly, ten times or more. The rearrangement uses TRBV7-8 and TRBJ2-5; D call uncertain. The germline V gene has CDR1 SGHVS and CDR2 FQNEAQ. There are 19 residues in the CDR3. V was cut by 2 bases and J by 4 bases, with 26 bases left in between. CDR3 sequence reads: CASSLRPGPGADRIETQYF. The CDR3 nucleotides read TGTGCCAGCAGCTTACGTCCGGGCCCGGGCGCCGACCGGATAGAGACCCAGTACTTC.

This clonotype has only a few counts. The V call is TRBV7-2, the J call TRBJ2-1; TRBD2 matches at 11 bases. The CDR3 loop spans 15 amino acids. Trimming at V came to 1 base and at J to 6 bases, leaving 2 bases not matched to a gene. CDR1 and CDR2 from the germline V gene are SGHTA and FQGNSA. The chain's CDR3 is CASSLDSGRANEQFF. CDR3 nucleotides: TGTGCCAGCAGCTTAGATAGCGGGAGGGCCAATGAGCAGTTCTTC.

This clonotype was recorded many times. The V call is TRBV6-5, the J call TRBJ2-5, with 7 bases lining up with TRBD1. Germline V CDR1 and CDR2: MNHEY, SVGAGI. This CDR3 region has 12 residues. V dropped 5 bases and J dropped 5; count of bases not matched to a gene: 2. DNA of the CDR3: TGTGCCAGCAGTAAACAGGGGGAGACCCAGTACTTC. It yields the protein CASSKQGETQYF.

CDR3 bases: TGTGCCAGCAGCCTCCTTTTGGAGACCCAGTACTTC. Translated, it gives CASSLLLETQYF. This sequence joins TRBV5-4 and TRBJ2-5; D not resolved. V lost 4 bases, J lost 5 bases, and 9 bases lay in between. The CDR3 spans 12 residues. The germline CDR1 and CDR2 sequences are SGHNT and YYREEE (reference sequence).

This sequence joins TRBV6-6 and TRBJ2-7; D is tentatively TRBD1 or TRBD2 (5 bases each). This CDR3 contains 15 residues. The ends were cut back, 0 bases at V and 3 bases at J, with 12 bases in the middle. Germline V gene lookup returns CDR1 MNHNY and CDR2 SVGAGI (reference sequence). In DNA form, the CDR3 reads TGTGCCAGCAGTTACTCCTCCGGGACCCTCTACGAGCAGTACTTC. Protein: CASSYSSGTLYEQYF.

This clonotype came up a few times. The V gene is TRBV2, the J gene TRBJ1-4; D is unclear. CDR3 length: 14 amino acids. Germline lookup yields CDR1 SNHLY and CDR2 FYNNEI. Deletions cut 3 bases from V and 12 bases from J, with 17 bases between. CDR3 sequence: CASSDATRKIQLFF. In nucleotides, the CDR3 is TGTGCCAGCAGTGATGCAACCAGGAAAATACAACTGTTTTTT.

This clonotype was observed a handful of times. This chain uses TRBV19 with TRBJ2-3; D not certain. The V gene's germline CDR1 is LNHDA and CDR2 SQIVND (reference sequence). The CDR3 has 13 amino acids. Trimming cost V 5 bases and J 4 bases, with 10 bases left between them. The CDR3: CASSRVRADTQYF. The CDR3 coding sequence is TGTGCCAGTAGTCGAGTACGTGCAGATACGCAGTATTTT. Filled out from reference TRBV19 and TRBJ2-3, the complete variable domain reads DGGITQSPKYLFRKEGQNVTLSCEQNLNHDAMYWYRQDPGQGLRLIYYSQIVNDFQKGDIAEGYSVSREKKESFPLTVTSAQKNPTAFYLCASSRVRADTQYFGPGTRLTVL.

The chain has TRBV5-1 and TRBJ2-2; 9 nucleotides match TRBD2. The CDR3 runs to 16 residues. Trimming cost V 6 bases and J 6 bases; bases outside gene matches: 12. In germline, CDR1 is SGHRS, CDR2 YFSETQ. As DNA, the CDR3 is TGCGCCAGCACCGATGCTAGCGGGGTGAGGGCCGGGGAGCTGTTTTTT. As protein: CASTDASGVRAGELFF.

The genes are TRBV11-1 and TRBJ2-7; D is uncertain. V dropped 2 bases and J dropped 2 bases, with 7 bases sitting between them. There are 13 residues in the CDR3. In germline, CDR1 is SGHAT, CDR2 FQDESV (reference sequence). CDR3 loop: CASSLKRAYEQYF. For the CDR3, the DNA is TGTGCCAGCAGCTTAAAACGGGCCTACGAGCAGTACTTC.

The chain combines TRBV5-4 with TRBJ1-2; D is undetermined. This CDR3 comprises 16 residues. Germline V gives CDR1 SGHNT, CDR2 YYREEE (reference sequence). V was cut by 1 base and J by 0 bases, with 13 bases left in between. CDR3 bases: TGTGCCAGCAGCTTGAAGCAGTCCTCTTCTAACTATGGCTACACCTTC. It translates to CASSLKQSSSNYGYTF.

This clonotype was counted a few times. The V gene is TRBV30, the J gene TRBJ1-2; D is ambiguous. Trimming pared 1 base from V and 2 bases from J, leaving 11 bases between. CDR1 GTSNPN and CDR2 SVGIG come from the germline V gene (reference sequence). The CDR3 consists of 14 residues. The CDR3 protein is CAWSEGHPNYGYTF. CDR3 nucleotides: TGTGCCTGGAGTGAAGGGCACCCGAACTATGGCTACACCTTC.